This TCR beta chain was profiled in a study of CD8+CD57+ T cells in acquired aplastic anemia (dated by TCRdb to 2016 to 2019). Background for the entire study: A mean of about 3.2 ug of DNA, ranging from roughly 0.19 to 27.4 ug, was extracted from sorted CD4+ and CD8+ cells.

TCR beta VDJ combination and CDR3 sequence profiling used genomic DNA as the template. An Illumina HiSeq 2000 was the platform used for TCR repertoire sequencing. In the source study's methods: TRBV/TRBJ rearrangement plots, CDR3 size and DJ length profiles, and Simpson's diversity index were used to assess repertoires. The immunodominant clone was defined as the most abundant DNA sequence in deep sequencing data. CDR3 amino acid sequences were screened for sharing across subjects and were compared with published repertoires and the VDJdb database. The public reads were reanalyzed by TCRdb: fastp trimming at Q25, MiXCR alignment, in-frame beta chains only. Under each unique CDR3 protein, matching rows form one entry showing the most common genes and DNA. TCRdb, not the original authors, processed these V and J calls. The sample table shows around 250,000 distinct CDR3 sequences, and approximately 56% are seen once. The ten top clones hold under 8.5% of the sample.

Reading from cysteine to phenylalanine, the CDR3 counts 14 amino acids. Just CDR3 DNA is preserved here, 42 bases in frame from base 1. The junction shows trimming of 6 bases on V and 6 bases on J, and the gene matches do not reach 7 bases of it. Looking up the germline V gene yields CDR1 MRHNA and CDR2 SNTAGT. In this study, sorted CD4+ and CD8+ T cells from the blood of healthy subjects and of severe aplastic anemia patients had their TCR repertoires deep-sequenced. Ficoll-Paque density gradient centrifugation was used to isolate peripheral blood mononuclear cells. Before DNA extraction, CD4+ and CD8+ T cells were sorted by FACS or by magnetic beads. Overall results and qualifications from the work: Some 31 CD8+ CDR3 sequences were shared between patients and controls but appeared highly expressed in patients and within their immunodominant clones. No significant difference in CD8+ Simpson's diversity was found between patients and healthy controls (P=0.060).

About this clonotype itself: Its binding antigen is unknown. One base away there is no much larger clone; base qualities are not given.

The source material was sorted CD4+, CD8+, or CD8+CD57+ T cells (not recorded which) from PBMCs. This TCR came from a human donor with severe aplastic anemia or a healthy control (not recorded which). In this chain, TRBV6-4 is recombined with TRBJ1-5, with 8 central nucleotides matching TRBD1. The CDR3 region: CASRPTGVRQPQHF. The nucleotide sequence reads as follows: TGTGCCAGCAGACCGACAGGGGTCCGTCAGCCCCAGCATTTT.